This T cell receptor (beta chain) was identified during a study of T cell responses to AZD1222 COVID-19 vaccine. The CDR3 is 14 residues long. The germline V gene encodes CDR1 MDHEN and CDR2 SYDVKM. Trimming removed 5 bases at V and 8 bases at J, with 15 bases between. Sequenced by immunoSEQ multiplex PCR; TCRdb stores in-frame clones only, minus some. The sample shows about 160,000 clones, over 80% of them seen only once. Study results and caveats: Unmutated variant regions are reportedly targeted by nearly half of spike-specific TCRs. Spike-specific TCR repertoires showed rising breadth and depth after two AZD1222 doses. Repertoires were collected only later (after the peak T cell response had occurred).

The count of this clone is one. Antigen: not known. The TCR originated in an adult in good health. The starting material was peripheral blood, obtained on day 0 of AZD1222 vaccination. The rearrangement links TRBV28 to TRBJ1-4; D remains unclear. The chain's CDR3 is CASSALGIGEKLFF. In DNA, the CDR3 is TGTGCCAGCAGTGCTCTGGGTATTGGAGAAAAACTGTTTTTT.